Described below is a single T cell receptor (beta chain) sequence and its context. Its antigen is still unknown. No base-level quality is on record; no much larger clone is a single base apart. This entry is derived from a study of cytomegalovirus exposure and HLA in healthy donors (dated by TCRdb to about 2017). As for the study more broadly: An earlier analysis of 587 of the donors reported around 280 Gb of sequence data and 117 million unique TCR beta sequences obtained from about 200 million T cells. To study patterns of TCR occurrence, a later analysis re-analyzed previously published TCR beta repertoires from 550 to 800 donors and added high-resolution HLA genotyping. Approximately 310 gigabases of sequencing data and 78 million or so unique TCR sequences were included in an early release covering several hundred HLA-typed donors. Among a few hundred genotyped donors of the cohort, an average of approximately 250,000 unique TCR beta nucleotide sequences were sequenced per donor, roughly a sixth of them non-productive. Several DR-DQ haplotypes were handled as single units for association and clustering because linkage in the cohort was strong. All discovery cohort repertoires had been generated using a single sequencing platform. Donor age, sex, ethnicity and CMV serostatus were compiled together with the repertoire data. In a later genetic analysis, genome-wide SNP genotypes for about 55% of the roughly 700 donors were used, and that subset was treated as a discovery cohort. To predict cytomegalovirus infection status, the study combined high-throughput TCR immunosequencing, statistical association of individual TCRs with disease status, and machine learning. HLA typing covered class I and class II loci at four-digit resolution. Rather than using new phenotypic data, the later analysis identified candidate immune exposures from TCR beta sequences and from how often those sequences occurred across donors. Typing coverage varied by locus: roughly 620-640 donors for A, B, C, DRB1 and DQB1; more than 500 for DQA1; 600 to 610 for DPA1; approximately 490 for DPB1. The study was designed to test whether signatures of past pathogen exposure could be identified by cataloging public T cell receptors. Of the roughly 390 genotyped donors, 80% to 90% were placed in the genetic ancestry cluster associated with self-reported Caucasian donors. The study used immunosequencing to profile the T cell repertoires of under 700 subjects and linked those repertoires to cytomegalovirus serostatus. An earlier analysis of about 600 of the donors used high-throughput TCR beta sequencing to judge whether each TCR beta V gene segment behaved as functional or pseudogenic. Along with the approximately 650-subject first cohort, a separate validation cohort of over 90 different subjects was used.

The cohort consisted of approximately 690 healthy bone marrow donors. Cohort members were all nominally healthy when sampled, although unrecorded immune exposures were likely present. The donor tested CMV seronegative, placing the donor among the approximately 360 seronegative members of the cohort. A peripheral blood sample was provided by each donor, and peripheral blood mononuclear cells were used for TCR beta sequencing. Genomic DNA was extracted from the blood cell samples with the Qiagen DNeasy Blood Extraction Kit. Library creation used the immunoSEQ multiplex PCR assay. A mixture of 60 forward primers for TCR Vbeta segments and 13 reverse primers for TCR Jbeta segments was used in the multiplex PCR. A multiplex PCR assay on genomic DNA amplified the CDR3 region of rearranged TCR beta genes. Amplified TCR beta libraries were sequenced as 87-base-pair reads on the Illumina HiSeq System. Under the source paper's analysis protocol: A later analysis counted some 80 million unique TCR beta chains across the 640 or so repertoires, and 9.5 million to 11 million of these chains were shared by at least two donors. Raw reads were error-corrected and collapsed into unique sequences by a nearest-neighbor algorithm in which closely related sequences were merged to remove PCR and sequencing errors. CDR3 sequences were aligned to IMGT reference sequences to assign V, D and J gene segments. For a sequence to be retained, a match of at least six nucleotides to both a V gene segment and a J gene segment was required. Rearrangements were called productive when the CDR3 lacked stop codons and stayed in frame with V and J; all others were non-productive. Following IMGT convention, CDR3 was defined as the stretch from the second conserved V-encoded cysteine to the conserved J-encoded phenylalanine. The earlier analysis of about 500 of the donors excluded sequences that lacked an unambiguous match to a single V gene segment. In an earlier analysis of approximately 590 of the donors, a V segment was called functional when productive rearrangements were above 56.7%, and segregating when the standard deviation between donors exceeded 5%. A statistical classification framework was built for diagnosing cytomegalovirus status from the catalog of TCR beta chain sequences. In a later analysis, V and J genes were assigned by comparing TCR nucleotide sequences against IMGT/GENE-DB human TR gene sequences. The TCRdist pipeline was used in a later analysis to assign CDR3 sequences and most-parsimonious VDJ recombination scenarios. In a later analysis, each TCR beta chain was defined by its CDR3 amino acid sequence together with its V-gene family, and reads lacking a unique V-gene family were excluded. As a way to deal with suspected cross-contamination and a sequencing artifact, a later analysis dropped hundreds of nucleotide sequences that were highly shared and had low generation probability. In a later analysis, a clonal expansion index for each public chain was calculated from normalized within-repertoire ranks of inferred template counts. In a later analysis, generation probabilities were computed with a VDJ recombination model fitted to out-of-frame rearrangements, and the resulting probabilities were checked against IGoR. In a later analysis, hypergeometric tests were used to score TCR-TCR, TCR-HLA and TCR-CMV co-occurrence, with a repertoire-size bias correction applied to TCR pairs. False discovery rates were estimated in a later analysis by permuting HLA or CMV assignments 20 times. A later analysis grouped co-occurring TCRs with DBSCAN, adding TCRdist sequence similarity when clustering within HLA-allele-positive subsets. For co-occurrence clustering, repertoires with fewer than 30,000 or more than 120,000 public chains were excluded, along with 4 to 6 repertoires with anomalous nucleotide sharing. TCRdb retrieved this table from immuneACCESS and kept in-frame rearrangements only. Not all clones are present; in checked studies, unresolved V genes account for under half, and no reason is known for the remainder. V, J and clone size are those of that table, while D and trimming were read from the DNA. Here the sample has under 200,000 clones; roughly 80% occur a single time. Around 1.7% of the sample belongs to the ten largest clones.

Spanning cysteine to phenylalanine, the CDR3 consists of 14 amino acids. This entry keeps only the CDR3 DNA: 42 bases, framed from base 1. CDR1 MNHEY and CDR2 SMNVEV are derived from the germline V gene (reference sequence). V gives up 5 bases and J gives up 4 bases, and the segment between their germline ends measures 12 bases. Study-level results and caveats: Approximately 16 rarely observed V segments, including chromosome 9 orphons, were excluded from the earlier analysis of about 600 of the donors because counts were too low. Most TCR sequences were seen in very few donors, while some public TCRs were found in many individuals. The study gave a list of under 200 TCR beta chains associated with cytomegalovirus. When HLA alleles, especially DR and DQ, strongly co-occurred, attributing TCR associations to individual alleles was difficult. The authors suggested that the approach could potentially be extended to other disease states and immunological phenotypes. Roughly uniform sequencing depth across donors was assumed in presence/absence analyses, although this assumption may not hold. In an earlier analysis of around 500 of the donors, most TCR beta V segments appeared in productive rearrangements about 87% or about 30% of the time, broadly matching IMGT annotations. A later analysis found that most CMV-associated TCR beta chains appeared HLA-restricted, with HLA associations seemingly driven largely by CMV exposure. Linkage disequilibrium might explain the correlated functional status among segregating V segments, but an unknown experimental factor could not be ruled out. According to a later genetic analysis, donors in an Asian-associated ancestry cluster had fewer N-insertions in productive TCRs than the approximately 630-donor mean. At a false discovery rate of 0.05, a later analysis linked fewer than 20,000 TCR beta sequences to specific HLA alleles. The only immune exposure information available for the cohort was CMV serostatus. Because HLA typing was unavailable for some donors at each locus, only the typed subset was used in association tests. A further reported finding was that TCR beta sequences accurately predicted the HLA-A and HLA-B alleles for most subjects in the first cohort. The classifier was reported to diagnose cytomegalovirus status with high specificity and sensitivity in both the original and validation cohorts. Compared with equally common non-associated chains, HLA-associated TCR beta chains in a later analysis were more clonally expanded and had lower generation probabilities. A later analysis reported that several top co-occurrence clusters appeared linked to parvovirus B19, influenza, CMV and Epstein-Barr virus. According to a later analysis, TCR association rates differed among HLA loci, with DRB1 alleles showing the most associated TCRs and HLA-C alleles showing the fewest. The cohort was sequenced for TCR beta chains only, and without alpha or paired-chain data the features that could be detected were limited. A cluster of highly shared sequence variants was judged likely to represent a technical artifact of the sequencing pipeline. A later genetic analysis associated a missense DCLRE1C variant with V-gene and J-gene trimming of TCR beta chains, and an independent cohort replicated the association. Some IMGT-functional V segments, including TRBV6-2 and TRBV6-3, could not be distinguished by the 87-base-pair reads and were therefore excluded. In vitro tests confirmed that three of the cytomegalovirus-associated TCR beta chains recognize cytomegalovirus antigens.

The rearranged chain carries TRBV27 and TRBJ1-5; the D segment cannot be called with confidence. The TCR originated in a woman aged 18 to 35 in good health and CMV-seronegative. Material for sequencing was PBMCs. This receptor has the CDR3 CASSPRTENQPQHF. The sequenced DNA is TGTGCCAGCAGTCCAAGGACTGAGAATCAGCCCCAGCATTTT.